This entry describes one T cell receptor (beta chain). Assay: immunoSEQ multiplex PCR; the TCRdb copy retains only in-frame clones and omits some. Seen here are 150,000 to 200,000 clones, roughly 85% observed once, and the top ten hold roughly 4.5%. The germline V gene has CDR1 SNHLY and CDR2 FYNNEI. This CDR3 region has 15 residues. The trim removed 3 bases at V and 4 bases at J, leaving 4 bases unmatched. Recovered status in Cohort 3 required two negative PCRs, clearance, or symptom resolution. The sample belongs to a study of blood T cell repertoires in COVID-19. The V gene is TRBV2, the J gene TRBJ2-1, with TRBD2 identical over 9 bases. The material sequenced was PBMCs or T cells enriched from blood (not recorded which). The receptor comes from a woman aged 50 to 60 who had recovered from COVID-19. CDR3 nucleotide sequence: TGTGCCAGCAGTGATTCAAGCGGGGGGTACAATGAGCAGTTCTTC. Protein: CASSDSSGGYNEQFF.